This TCR beta chain was obtained from a study of blood T cell repertoires in COVID-19. Study at large: Spain, Italy and the United States supplied samples that represented acute and convalescent COVID-19. The analysed material was cDNA or gDNA that came from T cells, B-cell-depleted T cells, or PBMCs.

Original data processing: Reference gene primers were amplified, and this amplification served to estimate nucleated cell counts. Sequencing was performed with immunoSEQ multiplex PCR; in TCRdb, only in-frame clones are kept and a portion is missing. The D gene and trimming were derived from the DNA, and the V and J assignments and clone size from that table. The table lists 200,000 to 250,000 clones, under 85% of them singletons, with about 4% in the top ten. This CDR3 comprises 13 residues. The V gene lost 5 bases and the J gene lost 6 bases, with 13 bases spanning the gap. CDR1 is SNHLY, CDR2 FYNNEI, per germline.

This receptor was taken from a woman between 40 and 55 years old with active or convalescent COVID-19. V usage is TRBV2 and J usage is TRBJ1-1, with D perhaps matching TRBD1 (5 bases). The sample taken for sequencing was peripheral blood. The CDR3 DNA reads TGTGCCAGCAGTCTCCTCGGGGGTGCTGAAGCTTTCTTT. Translating it yields CASSLLGGAEAFF.